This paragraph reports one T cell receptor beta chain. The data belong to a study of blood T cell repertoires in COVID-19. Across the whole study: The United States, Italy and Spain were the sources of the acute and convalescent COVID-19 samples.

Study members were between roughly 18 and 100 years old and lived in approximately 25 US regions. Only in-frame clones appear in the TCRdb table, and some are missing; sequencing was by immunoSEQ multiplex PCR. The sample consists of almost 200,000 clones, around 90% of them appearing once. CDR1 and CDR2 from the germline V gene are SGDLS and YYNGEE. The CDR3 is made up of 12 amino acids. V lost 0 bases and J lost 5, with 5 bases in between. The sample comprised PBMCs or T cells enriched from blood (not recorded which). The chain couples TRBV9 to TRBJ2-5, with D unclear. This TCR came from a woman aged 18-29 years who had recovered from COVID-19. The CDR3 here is CASSVDKETQYF. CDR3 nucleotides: TGTGCCAGCAGCGTAGACAAGGAGACCCAGTACTTC.